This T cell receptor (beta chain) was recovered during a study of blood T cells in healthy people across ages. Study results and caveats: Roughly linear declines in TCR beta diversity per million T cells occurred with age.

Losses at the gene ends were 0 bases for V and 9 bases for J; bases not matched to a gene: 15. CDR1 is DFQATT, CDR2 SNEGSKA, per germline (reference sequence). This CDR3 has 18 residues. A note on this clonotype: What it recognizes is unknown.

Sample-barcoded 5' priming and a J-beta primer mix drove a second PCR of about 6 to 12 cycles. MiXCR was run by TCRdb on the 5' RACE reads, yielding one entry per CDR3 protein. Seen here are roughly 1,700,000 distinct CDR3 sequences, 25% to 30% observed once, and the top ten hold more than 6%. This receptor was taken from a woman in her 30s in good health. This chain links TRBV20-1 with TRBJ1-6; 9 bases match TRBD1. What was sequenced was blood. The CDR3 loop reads CSARDPTGGGEDGSPLHF. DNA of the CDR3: TGCAGTGCTAGAGACCCTACAGGGGGCGGAGAAGATGGTTCACCCCTCCACTTT.